Listed here are 6 T cell receptor beta chains from one sample, sequenced in a study of blood T cell repertoires in COVID-19. Assay used: immunoSEQ multiplex PCR; TCRdb lists only in-frame clones, some missing. The data show more than 95,000 clones, 87% seen once. Sequencing was performed on peripheral blood. The receptors stem from a human donor in a cohort sampled during active COVID-19.

The chain has TRBV19 and TRBJ2-7, with 8 bases identical to TRBD1. Losses at the gene ends were 6 bases for V and 4 bases for J; bases not matched to a gene: 8. There are 14 residues in the CDR3. Germline V gene data show CDR1 as LNHDA and CDR2 as SQIVND (reference sequence). In nucleotides, the CDR3 is TGTGCCAGTAGCCCGACAGGGGAAGGTTACGAGCAGTACTTC. It is translated as CASSPTGEGYEQYF.

The V call is TRBV27, the J call TRBJ2-5; maybe TRBD1 (6 bases). V gave up 3 bases and J gave up 5 bases, with 16 bases separating them. The length of the CDR3 is 15 residues. Germline V CDR1 and CDR2: MNHEY, SMNVEV (reference sequence). CDR3 nucleotide sequence: TGTGCCAGCAGTTTGGGACAAATTGTGGGGGAGACCCAGTACTTC. It yields the protein CASSLGQIVGETQYF.

The J gene is TRBJ1-1, the V gene TRBV19, with TRBD1 identical over 8 bases. The junction had 3 bases not matched to a gene; V was cut back by 4 bases and J by 8 bases. This CDR3 is built from 12 residues. Germline V lookup: CDR1 LNHDA, CDR2 SQIVND (reference sequence). Here the CDR3 DNA reads TGTGCCAGTAGTACCTCAGGGGGCGAAGCTTTCTTT. Protein sequence: CASSTSGGEAFF.

J is TRBJ2-7 and V is TRBV5-1; 13 bases align to TRBD2. V was clipped by 4 bases and J by 7 bases; unmatched bases: 11. Looked up from germline, CDR1 is SGHRS and CDR2 is YFSETQ. The CDR3 runs 16 residues. CDR3: CASSQTSGRYPTEQYF. As DNA, the CDR3 is TGCGCCAGCAGCCAGACTAGCGGGAGGTATCCTACGGAGCAGTACTTC.

The chain employs TRBV3-1 (or the pseudogene TRBV3-2) and TRBJ1-3; TRBD1 matches 7 bases. The CDR3 has 14 amino acids. V was pared by 7 bases and J by 3 bases, with 6 bases of the junction left unmatched. Germline assignment: CDR1 LGHDT and CDR2 YNNKEL (reference sequence). The DNA of the CDR3 is TGTGCCAGCAAATACGGGACAGTTGGAAACACCATATATTTT. Its protein is CASKYGTVGNTIYF.

This chain uses TRBV5-6 with TRBJ2-7; TRBD2 aligns across 10 bases. J gave up 4 bases and V 4 bases, and 20 bases lay outside the gene matches. Per germline, CDR1 SGHDT and CDR2 YYEEEE. CDR3 length equals 19 residues. DNA for the CDR3: TGTGCCAGCAGCGGAACTAGCGGGACTAACACCGGGGCGCGGTACGAGCAGTACTTC. It encodes CASSGTSGTNTGARYEQYF. Looking up the rest from reference TRBV5-6 and TRBJ2-7 gives the full variable domain: DAGVTQSPTHLIKTRGQQVTLRCSPKSGHDTVSWYQQALGQGPQFIFQYYEEEERQRGNFPDRFSGHQFPNYSSELNVNALLLGDSALYLCASSGTSGTNTGARYEQYFGPGTRLTVT.